The clone carrying this T cell receptor (beta chain) came up many times. The antigen remains undetermined. The data derive from a study of T-cell memory formation after mild COVID-19. Across the study: TCR clusters showed largely donor specificity.

Study outcomes and limitations: Contracting CD8+ clones were enriched in EMRA, CD4+ mainly in CM and EM. A second wave expanding day 15 to 37 was CD4+-biased; contracting clones were balanced. Second-wave clones peaking on day 37 lacked confirmed SARS-CoV-2 specificity.

V dropped 5 bases and J dropped 5; count of bases not matched to a gene: 5. The germline gives CDR1 SGHTA, CDR2 FQGNSA. The CDR3 runs 15 residues. TCRdb independently ran MiXCR on the 5' RACE reads; one entry per CDR3 protein. Of a few hundred thousand distinct CDR3 sequences listed, around 14% are singletons. The chain links TRBV7-2 to TRBJ2-3, with 12 bases that match TRBD2. The specimen sequenced was PBMCs or a T cell subset sorted from them (not recorded which). The clonotype originates from a man aged 18 to 30 who had mild COVID-19 (a few samples of this study predate the infection). Cell type and time point are not known. The CDR3: CASSDGTSGLDTQYF. DNA of the CDR3: TGTGCCAGCAGCGACGGGACTAGCGGGTTAGATACGCAGTATTTT.